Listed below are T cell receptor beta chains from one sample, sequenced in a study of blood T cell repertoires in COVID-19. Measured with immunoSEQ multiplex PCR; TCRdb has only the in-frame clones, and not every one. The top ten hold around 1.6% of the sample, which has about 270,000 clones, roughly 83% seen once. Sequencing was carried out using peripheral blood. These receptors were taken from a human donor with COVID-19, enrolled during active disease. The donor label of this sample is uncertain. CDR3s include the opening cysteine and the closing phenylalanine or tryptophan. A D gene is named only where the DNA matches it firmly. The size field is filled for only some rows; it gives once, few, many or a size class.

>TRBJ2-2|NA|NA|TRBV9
CASSPRLQYTGELFF
TGTGCCAGCAGCCCACGACTCCAATACACCGGGGAGCTGTTTTTT
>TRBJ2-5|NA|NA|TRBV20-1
CSARVQETQYF
TGCAGTGCTAGAGTACAAGAGACCCAGTACTTC
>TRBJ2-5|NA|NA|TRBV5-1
CASSLVVERKETQYF
TGCGCCAGCAGCTTGGTGGTCGAGAGGAAAGAGACCCAGTACTTC
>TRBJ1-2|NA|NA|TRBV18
CASSPGGRPNYGYTF
TGTGCCAGCTCACCGGGAGGGAGGCCTAACTATGGCTACACCTTC
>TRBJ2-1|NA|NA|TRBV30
CAWSVNLHQDEQFF
TGTGCCTGGAGTGTAAACTTACACCAGGATGAGCAGTTCTTC
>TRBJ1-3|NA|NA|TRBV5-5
CASSLVVGAGNTIYF
TGTGCCAGCAGCTTGGTTGTAGGGGCTGGAAACACCATATATTTT
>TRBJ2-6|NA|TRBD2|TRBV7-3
CASSPWTSGRTGANVLTF
TGTGCCAGCAGCCCCTGGACTAGCGGGAGAACTGGGGCCAACGTCCTGACTTTC
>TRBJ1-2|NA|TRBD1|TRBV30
CAWSTTGDYTF
TGTGCCTGGAGTACTACAGGGGACTACACCTTC
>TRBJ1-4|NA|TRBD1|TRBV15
CATSTGTRDRGLFF
TGTGCCACCAGCACAGGTACCCGGGACAGGGGTCTGTTTTTT
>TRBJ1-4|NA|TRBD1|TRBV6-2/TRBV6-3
CASSYSTGADEKLFF
TGTGCCAGCAGTTACTCTACAGGGGCCGATGAAAAACTGTTTTTT
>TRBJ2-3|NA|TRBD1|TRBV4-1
CASSFQVTGDTQYF
TGCGCCAGCAGCTTCCAGGTGACAGGGGATACGCAGTATTTT
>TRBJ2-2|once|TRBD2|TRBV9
CASSLSGGITGELFF
TGTGCCAGCAGCCTTAGCGGGGGGATAACCGGGGAGCTGTTTTTT
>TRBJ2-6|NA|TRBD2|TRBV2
CASRVLAGAIGGANVLTF
TGTGCCAGCAGAGTACTAGCGGGAGCGATCGGTGGGGCCAACGTCCTGACTTTC
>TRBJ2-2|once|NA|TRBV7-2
CASSQAVTNTGELFF
TGTGCCAGCAGCCAGGCCGTAACGAACACCGGGGAGCTGTTTTTT
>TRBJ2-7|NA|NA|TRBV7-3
CASSLIERTYEQYF
TGTGCCAGCAGCTTAATCGAGCGGACCTACGAGCAGTACTTC
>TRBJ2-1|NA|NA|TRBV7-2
CASSLYRDTNEQFF
TGTGCCAGCAGCTTATATAGGGACACCAATGAGCAGTTCTTC
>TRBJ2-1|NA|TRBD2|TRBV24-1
CATSDPGLADNYNEQFF
TGTGCCACCAGTGACCCAGGACTAGCAGATAACTACAATGAGCAGTTCTTC
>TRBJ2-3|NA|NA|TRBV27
CASSLWPGRGTDTQYF
TGTGCCAGCAGTTTATGGCCCGGCCGGGGCACAGATACGCAGTATTTT
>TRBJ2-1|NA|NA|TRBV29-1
CGAARQASNEQFF
TGCGGGGCCGCGAGGCAGGCAAGCAATGAGCAGTTCTTC
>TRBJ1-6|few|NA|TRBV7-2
CASRIQGPLHF
TGTGCCAGCAGGATACAGGGACCCCTCCACTTT
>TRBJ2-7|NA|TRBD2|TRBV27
CASSPLAGGPAYEQYF
TGTGCCAGCAGTCCCCTAGCGGGAGGACCCGCCTACGAGCAGTACTTC
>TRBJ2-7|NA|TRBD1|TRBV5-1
CASSSYRGTYEQYF
TGCGCCAGCAGCTCTTACAGGGGAACCTACGAGCAGTACTTC
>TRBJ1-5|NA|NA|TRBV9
CASSSWGQNQPQHF
TGTGCCAGCAGCTCTTGGGGGCAGAATCAGCCCCAGCATTTT
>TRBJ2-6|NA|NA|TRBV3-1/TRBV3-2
CASSQDRSGANVLTF
TGTGCCAGCAGCCAAGACAGGTCTGGGGCCAACGTCCTGACTTTC
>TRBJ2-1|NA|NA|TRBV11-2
CASSLATYNEQFF
TGTGCCAGCAGCTTAGCGACTTACAATGAGCAGTTCTTC
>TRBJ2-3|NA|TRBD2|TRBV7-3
CASSSRSSGDTQYF
TGTGCCAGCAGCTCCCGTTCTAGCGGAGATACGCAGTATTTT
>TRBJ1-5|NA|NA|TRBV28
CASIGNRNQPQHF
TGTGCCAGCATTGGCAACAGGAATCAGCCCCAGCATTTT
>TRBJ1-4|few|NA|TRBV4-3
CASSQERQRNEKLFF
TGCGCCAGCAGCCAAGAGAGGCAGCGAAATGAAAAACTGTTTTTT
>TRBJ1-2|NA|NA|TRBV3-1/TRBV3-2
CASSPDSEDYGYTF
TGTGCCAGCAGCCCGGACTCAGAGGACTATGGCTACACCTTC
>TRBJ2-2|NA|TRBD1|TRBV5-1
CASSLAGTDRNTGELFF
TGCGCCAGCAGCTTGGCCGGGACAGATAGGAACACCGGGGAGCTGTTTTTT
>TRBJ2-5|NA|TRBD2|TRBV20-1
CSASKAGGGSETQYF
TGCAGTGCTAGTAAAGCGGGGGGGGGATCGGAGACCCAGTACTTC
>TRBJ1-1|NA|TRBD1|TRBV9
CASSVGAGGNTEAFF
TGTGCCAGCAGCGTAGGGGCAGGGGGGAACACTGAAGCTTTCTTT
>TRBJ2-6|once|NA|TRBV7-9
CASSPRAAGANVLTF
TGTGCCAGCAGCCCCCGCGCCGCTGGGGCCAACGTCCTGACTTTC
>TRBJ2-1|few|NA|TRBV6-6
CASSSTKGDSYNEQFF
TGTGCCAGCAGTTCGACTAAGGGGGACTCCTACAATGAGCAGTTCTTC
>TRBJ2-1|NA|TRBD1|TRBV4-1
CASSQDDRAYNEQFF
TGCGCCAGCAGCCAAGATGACAGGGCCTACAATGAGCAGTTCTTC
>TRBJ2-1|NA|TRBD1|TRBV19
CASSVGQGSNEQFF
TGTGCCAGTAGTGTGGGACAGGGAAGCAATGAGCAGTTCTTC
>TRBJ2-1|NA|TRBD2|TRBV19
CASSKLAGVYNEQFF
TGTGCCAGTAGTAAACTAGCGGGAGTATACAATGAGCAGTTCTTC
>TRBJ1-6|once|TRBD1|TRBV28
CATELDRGNSPLHF
TGTGCCACCGAATTAGACAGGGGCAATTCACCCCTCCACTTT
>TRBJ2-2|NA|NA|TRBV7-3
CASSLAGGVTGELFF
TGTGCCAGCAGCTTAGCAGGAGGGGTCACCGGGGAGCTGTTTTTT
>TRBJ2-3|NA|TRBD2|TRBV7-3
CASSPSGTSGRDTQYF
TGTGCCAGCAGCCCAAGTGGGACTAGCGGGAGGGATACGCAGTATTTT
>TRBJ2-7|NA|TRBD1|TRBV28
CASRTQGSSYEQYF
TGTGCCAGCAGGACACAGGGGAGCTCCTACGAGCAGTACTTC
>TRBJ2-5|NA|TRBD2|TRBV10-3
CAISEPARLAGQETQYF
TGTGCCATCAGTGAGCCGGCCAGACTAGCGGGCCAAGAGACCCAGTACTTC
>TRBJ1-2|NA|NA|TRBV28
CASRPGGERGYTF
TGTGCCAGCAGGCCTGGAGGGGAGCGGGGCTACACCTTC
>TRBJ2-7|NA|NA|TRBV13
CASSLGGGQTVTYEQYF
TGTGCCAGCAGCTTAGGGGGGGGACAGACTGTGACCTACGAGCAGTACTTC
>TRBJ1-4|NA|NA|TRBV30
CAWSVTGLSEKLFF
TGTGCCTGGAGTGTAACGGGTTTGTCTGAAAAACTGTTTTTT
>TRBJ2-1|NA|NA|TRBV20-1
CSASRGQEQFF
TGCAGTGCTAGTCGGGGTCAGGAGCAGTTCTTC
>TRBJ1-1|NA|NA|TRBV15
CATSSLAGVNTEAFF
TGTGCCACCAGCAGCCTGGCAGGGGTGAACACTGAAGCTTTCTTT